This TCR beta chain was retrieved from a study of shared clonotypes between healthy human individuals. Profiled with immunoSEQ multiplex PCR; TCRdb holds only in-frame clones, not every one. The sample records fewer than 550,000 clones, over 60% being singletons. All donors qualified as healthy HIV-negative adults and had experienced no recent acute infections or vaccinations. Donors comprised only Caucasian adults living in Nashville, Tennessee. With unsorted samples, genomic DNA was obtained from 100 million or so PBMCs. This clone was detected only a few times. The CDR3 has 16 amino acids. Trimming took 6 bases from V and 2 from J, leaving 14 bases between them. Germline V gene lookup returns CDR1 MDHEN and CDR2 SYDVKM.

Material for sequencing was PBMCs. J is TRBJ2-6 and V is TRBV28; D tentatively fits TRBD1 or TRBD2 (5 bases each). This receptor was taken from a middle-aged woman in good health. Some clones in this sample may be carry-over from other donors' samples. The CDR3 reads CASSPEGRPGANVLTF. Written as DNA, the CDR3 is TGTGCCAGCAGCCCCGAGGGACGTCCTGGGGCCAACGTCCTGACTTTC.